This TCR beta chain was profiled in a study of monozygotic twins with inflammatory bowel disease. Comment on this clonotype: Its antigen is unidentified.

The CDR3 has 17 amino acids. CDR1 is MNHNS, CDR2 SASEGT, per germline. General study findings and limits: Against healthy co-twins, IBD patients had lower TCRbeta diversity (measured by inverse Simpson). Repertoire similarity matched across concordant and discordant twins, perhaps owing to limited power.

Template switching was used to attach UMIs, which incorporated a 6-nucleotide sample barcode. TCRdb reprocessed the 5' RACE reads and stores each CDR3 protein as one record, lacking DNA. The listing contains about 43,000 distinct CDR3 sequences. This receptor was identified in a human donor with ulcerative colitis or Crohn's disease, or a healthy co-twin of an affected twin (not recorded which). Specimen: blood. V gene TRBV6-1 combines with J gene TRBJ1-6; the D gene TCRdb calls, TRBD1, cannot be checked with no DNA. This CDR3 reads CATSPGQGSSYNSPLHF.